The clone carrying this TCR beta chain was seen repeatedly, ten times or more. The antigen is not known. A J-beta primer mix and a sample-barcoded 5' primer were used in a second PCR of roughly 6 to 11 cycles. TCRdb re-called the 5' RACE reads through MiXCR, storing one row per CDR3 protein. The table shows a few hundred thousand distinct CDR3 sequences, with 25% to 30% occurring only once. These data come from a study of blood T cells in healthy people across ages. Study-wide points: Across the age range, TCR beta diversity per million T cells fell in a roughly linear way.

Donation came from healthy Caucasian individuals in Russia who were aged 6 to 90. The J segment lost 2 bases and the V segment lost 4 bases, leaving 6 bases of the junction unmatched. CDR1 and CDR2 from the germline V gene are MNHEY and SMNVEV (reference sequence). The CDR3 contains 16 residues. The sequenced sample consisted of blood. This sequence was found in a woman in her seventies in good health. This rearrangement joins TRBV27 to TRBJ2-5; 11 nucleotides line up with TRBD2. The CDR3 sequence is CASSSTSGGSQETQYF. DNA of the CDR3: TGTGCCAGCAGTTCTACTAGCGGGGGTTCTCAAGAGACCCAGTACTTC.